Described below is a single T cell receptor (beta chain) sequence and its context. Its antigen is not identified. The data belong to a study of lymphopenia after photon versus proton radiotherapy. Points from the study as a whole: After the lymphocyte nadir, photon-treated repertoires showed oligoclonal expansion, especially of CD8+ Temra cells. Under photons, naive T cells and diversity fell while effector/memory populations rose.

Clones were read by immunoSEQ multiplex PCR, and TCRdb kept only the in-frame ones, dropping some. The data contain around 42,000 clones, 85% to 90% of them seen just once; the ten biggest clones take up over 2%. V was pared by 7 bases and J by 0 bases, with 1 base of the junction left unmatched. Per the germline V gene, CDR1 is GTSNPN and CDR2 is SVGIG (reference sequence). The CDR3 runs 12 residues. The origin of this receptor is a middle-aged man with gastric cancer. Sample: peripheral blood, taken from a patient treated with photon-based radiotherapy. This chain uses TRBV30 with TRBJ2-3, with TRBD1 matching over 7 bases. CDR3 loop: CALGQSTDTQYF. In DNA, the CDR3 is TGTGCCTTGGGACAGAGCACAGATACGCAGTATTTT.